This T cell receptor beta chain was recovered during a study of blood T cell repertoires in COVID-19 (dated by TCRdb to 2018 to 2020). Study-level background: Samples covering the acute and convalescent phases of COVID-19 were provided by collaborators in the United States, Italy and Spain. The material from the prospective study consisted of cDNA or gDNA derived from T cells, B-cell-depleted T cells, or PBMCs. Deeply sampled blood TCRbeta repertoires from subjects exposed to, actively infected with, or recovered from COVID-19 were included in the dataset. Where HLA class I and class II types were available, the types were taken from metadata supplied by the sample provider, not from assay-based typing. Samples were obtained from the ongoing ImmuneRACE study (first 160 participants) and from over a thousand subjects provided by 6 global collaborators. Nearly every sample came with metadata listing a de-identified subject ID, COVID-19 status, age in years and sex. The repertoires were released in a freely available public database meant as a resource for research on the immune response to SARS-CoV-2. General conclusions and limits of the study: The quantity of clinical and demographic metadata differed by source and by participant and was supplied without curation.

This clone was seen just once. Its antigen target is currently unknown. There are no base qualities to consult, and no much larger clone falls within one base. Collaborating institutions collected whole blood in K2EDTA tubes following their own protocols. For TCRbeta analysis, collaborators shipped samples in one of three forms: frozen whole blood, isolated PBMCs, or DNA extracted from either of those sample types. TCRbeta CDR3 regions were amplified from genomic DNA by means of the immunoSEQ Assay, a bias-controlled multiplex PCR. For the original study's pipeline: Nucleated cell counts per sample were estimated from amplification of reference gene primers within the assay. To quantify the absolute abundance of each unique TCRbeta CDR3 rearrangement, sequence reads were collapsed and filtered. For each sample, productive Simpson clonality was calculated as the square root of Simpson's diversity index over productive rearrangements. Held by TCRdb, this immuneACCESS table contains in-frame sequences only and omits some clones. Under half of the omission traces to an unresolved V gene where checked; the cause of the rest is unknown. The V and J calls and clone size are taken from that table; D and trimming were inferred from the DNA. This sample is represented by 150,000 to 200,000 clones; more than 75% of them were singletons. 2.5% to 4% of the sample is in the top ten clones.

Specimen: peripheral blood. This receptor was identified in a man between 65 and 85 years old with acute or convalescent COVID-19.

Here the CDR3 is given as CASSLRGQDSTEAFF. The DNA sequence is as follows: TGCGCCAGCAGCCTAAGGGGGCAGGATAGCACTGAAGCTTTCTTT. The chain uses TRBV4-1 and TRBJ1-1; 7 bases in between match TRBD1. Taken from the germline V gene, the CDR1 and CDR2 loops are MGHRA and YSYEKL. Inclusive of the bounding cysteine and phenylalanine, the CDR3 is 15 residues long. The DNA shown is the 45-base CDR3, in frame from base 1. V is trimmed back by 4 bases and J by 4 bases, and the junction contains 9 bases that no gene match accounts for.